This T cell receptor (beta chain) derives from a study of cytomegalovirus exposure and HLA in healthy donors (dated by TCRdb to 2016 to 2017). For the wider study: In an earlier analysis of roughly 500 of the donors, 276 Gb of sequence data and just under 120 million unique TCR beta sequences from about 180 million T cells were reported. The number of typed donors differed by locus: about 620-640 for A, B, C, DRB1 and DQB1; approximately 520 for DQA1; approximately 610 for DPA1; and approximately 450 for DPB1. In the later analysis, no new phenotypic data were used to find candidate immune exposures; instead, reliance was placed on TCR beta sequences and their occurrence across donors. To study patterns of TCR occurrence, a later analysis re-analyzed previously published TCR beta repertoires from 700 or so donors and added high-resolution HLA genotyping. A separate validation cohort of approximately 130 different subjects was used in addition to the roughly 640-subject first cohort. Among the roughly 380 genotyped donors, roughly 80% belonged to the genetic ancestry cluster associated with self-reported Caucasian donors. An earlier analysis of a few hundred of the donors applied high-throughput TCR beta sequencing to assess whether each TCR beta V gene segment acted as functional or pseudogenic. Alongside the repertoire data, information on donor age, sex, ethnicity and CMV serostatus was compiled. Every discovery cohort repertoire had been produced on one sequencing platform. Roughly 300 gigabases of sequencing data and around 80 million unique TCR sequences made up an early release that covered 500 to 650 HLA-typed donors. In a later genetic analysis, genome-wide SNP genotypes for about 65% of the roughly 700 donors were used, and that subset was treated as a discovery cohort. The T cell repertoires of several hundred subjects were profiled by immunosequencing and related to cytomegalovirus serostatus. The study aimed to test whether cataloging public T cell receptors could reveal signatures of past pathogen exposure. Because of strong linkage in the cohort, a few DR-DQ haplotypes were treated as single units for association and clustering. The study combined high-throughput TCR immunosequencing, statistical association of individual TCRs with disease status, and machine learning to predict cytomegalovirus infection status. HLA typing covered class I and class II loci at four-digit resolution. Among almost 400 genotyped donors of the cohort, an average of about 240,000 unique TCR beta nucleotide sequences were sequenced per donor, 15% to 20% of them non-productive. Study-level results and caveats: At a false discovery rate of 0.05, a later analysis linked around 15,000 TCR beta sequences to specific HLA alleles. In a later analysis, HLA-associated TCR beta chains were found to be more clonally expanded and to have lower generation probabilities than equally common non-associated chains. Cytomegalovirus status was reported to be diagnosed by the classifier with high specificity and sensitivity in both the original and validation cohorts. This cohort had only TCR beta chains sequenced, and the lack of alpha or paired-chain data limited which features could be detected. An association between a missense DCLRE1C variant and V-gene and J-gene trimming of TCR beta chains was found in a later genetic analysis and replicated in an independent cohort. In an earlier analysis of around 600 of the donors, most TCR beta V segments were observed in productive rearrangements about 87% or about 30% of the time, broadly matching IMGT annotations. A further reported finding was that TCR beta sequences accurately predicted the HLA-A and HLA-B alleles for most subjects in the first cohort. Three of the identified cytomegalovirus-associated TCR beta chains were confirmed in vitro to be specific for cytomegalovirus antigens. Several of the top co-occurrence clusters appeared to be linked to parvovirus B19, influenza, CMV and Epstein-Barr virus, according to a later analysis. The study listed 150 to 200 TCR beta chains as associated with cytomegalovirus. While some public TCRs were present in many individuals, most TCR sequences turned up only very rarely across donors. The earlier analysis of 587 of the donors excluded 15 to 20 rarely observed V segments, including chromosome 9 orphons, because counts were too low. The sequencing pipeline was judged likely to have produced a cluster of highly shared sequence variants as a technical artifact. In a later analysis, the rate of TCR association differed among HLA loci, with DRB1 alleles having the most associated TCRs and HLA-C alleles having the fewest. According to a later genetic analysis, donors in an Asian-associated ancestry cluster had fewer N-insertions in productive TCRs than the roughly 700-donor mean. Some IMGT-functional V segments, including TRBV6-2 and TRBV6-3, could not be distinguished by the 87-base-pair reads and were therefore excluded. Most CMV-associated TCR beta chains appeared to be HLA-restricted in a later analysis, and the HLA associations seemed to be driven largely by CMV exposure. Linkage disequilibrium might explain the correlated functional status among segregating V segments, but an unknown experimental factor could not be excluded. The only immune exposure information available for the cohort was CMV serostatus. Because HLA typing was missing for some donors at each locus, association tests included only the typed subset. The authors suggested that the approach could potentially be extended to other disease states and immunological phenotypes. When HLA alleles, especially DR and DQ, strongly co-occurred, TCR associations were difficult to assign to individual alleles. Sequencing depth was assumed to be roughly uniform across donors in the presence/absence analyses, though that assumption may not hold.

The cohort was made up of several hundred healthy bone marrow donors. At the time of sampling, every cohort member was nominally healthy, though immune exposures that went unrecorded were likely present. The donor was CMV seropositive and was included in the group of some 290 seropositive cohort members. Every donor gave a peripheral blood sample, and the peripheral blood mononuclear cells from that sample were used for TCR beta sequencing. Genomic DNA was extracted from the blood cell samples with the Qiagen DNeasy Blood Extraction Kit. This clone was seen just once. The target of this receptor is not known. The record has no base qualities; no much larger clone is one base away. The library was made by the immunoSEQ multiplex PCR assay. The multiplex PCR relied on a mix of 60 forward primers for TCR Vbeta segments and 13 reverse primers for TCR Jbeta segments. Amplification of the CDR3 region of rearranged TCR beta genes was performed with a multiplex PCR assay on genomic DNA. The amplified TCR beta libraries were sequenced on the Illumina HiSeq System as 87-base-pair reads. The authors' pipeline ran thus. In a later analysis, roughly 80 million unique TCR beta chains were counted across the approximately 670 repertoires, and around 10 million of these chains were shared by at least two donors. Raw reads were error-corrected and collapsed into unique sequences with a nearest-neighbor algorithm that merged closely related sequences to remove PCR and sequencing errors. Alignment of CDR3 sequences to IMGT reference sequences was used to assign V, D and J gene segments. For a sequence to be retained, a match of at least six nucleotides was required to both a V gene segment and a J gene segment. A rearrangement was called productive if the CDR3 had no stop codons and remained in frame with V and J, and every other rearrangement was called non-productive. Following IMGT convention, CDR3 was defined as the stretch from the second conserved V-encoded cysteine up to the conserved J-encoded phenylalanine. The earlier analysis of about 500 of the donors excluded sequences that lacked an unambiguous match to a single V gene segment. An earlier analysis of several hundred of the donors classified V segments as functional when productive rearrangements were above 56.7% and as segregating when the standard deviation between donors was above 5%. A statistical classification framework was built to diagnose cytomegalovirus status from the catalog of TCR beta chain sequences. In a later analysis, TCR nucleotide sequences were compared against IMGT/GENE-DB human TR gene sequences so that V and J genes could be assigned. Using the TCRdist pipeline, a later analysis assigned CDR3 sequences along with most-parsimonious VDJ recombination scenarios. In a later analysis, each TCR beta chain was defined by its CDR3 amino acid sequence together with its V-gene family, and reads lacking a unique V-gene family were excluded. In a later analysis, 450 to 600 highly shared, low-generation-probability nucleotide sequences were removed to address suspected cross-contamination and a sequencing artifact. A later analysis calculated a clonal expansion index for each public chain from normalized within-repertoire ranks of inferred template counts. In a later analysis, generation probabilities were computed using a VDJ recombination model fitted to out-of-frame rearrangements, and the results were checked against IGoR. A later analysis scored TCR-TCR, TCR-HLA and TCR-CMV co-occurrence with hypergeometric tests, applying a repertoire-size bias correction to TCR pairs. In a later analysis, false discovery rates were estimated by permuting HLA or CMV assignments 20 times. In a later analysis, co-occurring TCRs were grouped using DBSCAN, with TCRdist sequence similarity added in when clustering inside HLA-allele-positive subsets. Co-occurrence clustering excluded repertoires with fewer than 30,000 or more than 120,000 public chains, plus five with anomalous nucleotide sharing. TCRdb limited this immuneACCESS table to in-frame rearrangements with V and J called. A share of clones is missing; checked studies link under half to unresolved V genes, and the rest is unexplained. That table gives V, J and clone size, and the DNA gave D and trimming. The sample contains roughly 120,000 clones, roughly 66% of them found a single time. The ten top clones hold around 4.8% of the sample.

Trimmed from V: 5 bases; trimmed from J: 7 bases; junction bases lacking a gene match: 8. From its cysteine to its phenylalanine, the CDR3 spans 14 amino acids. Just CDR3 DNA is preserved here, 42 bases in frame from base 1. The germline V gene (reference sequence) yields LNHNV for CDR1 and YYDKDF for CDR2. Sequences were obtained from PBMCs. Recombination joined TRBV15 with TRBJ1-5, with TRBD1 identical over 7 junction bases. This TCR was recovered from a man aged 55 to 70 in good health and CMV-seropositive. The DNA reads TGTGCCACCAGCGGGGACAGTGCGGGACAGCCCCAGCATTTT. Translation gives CATSGDSAGQPQHF.